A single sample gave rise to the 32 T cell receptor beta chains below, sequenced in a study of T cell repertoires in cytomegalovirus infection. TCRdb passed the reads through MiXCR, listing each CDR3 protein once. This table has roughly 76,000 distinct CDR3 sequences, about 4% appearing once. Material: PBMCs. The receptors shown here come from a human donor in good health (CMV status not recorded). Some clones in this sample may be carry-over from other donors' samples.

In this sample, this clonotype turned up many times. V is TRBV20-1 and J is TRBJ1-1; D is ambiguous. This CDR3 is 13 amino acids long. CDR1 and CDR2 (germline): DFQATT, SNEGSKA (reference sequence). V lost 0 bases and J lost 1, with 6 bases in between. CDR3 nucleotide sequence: TGCAGTGCTAGAGACAGGCGGAACACTGAAGCTTTCTTT. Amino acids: CSARDRRNTEAFF.

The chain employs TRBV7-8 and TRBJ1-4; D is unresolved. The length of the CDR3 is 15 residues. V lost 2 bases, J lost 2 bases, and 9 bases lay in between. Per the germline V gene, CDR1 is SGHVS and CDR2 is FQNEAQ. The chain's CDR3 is CASSLTEGTNEKLFF. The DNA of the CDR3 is TGTGCCAGCAGCTTAACGGAAGGGACTAATGAAAAACTGTTTTTT.

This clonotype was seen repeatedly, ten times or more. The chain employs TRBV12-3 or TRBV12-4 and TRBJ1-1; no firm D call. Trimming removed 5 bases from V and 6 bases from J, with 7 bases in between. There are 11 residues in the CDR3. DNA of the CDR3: TGTGCCAGCAGTCCCGGGCCTGAAGCTTTCTTT. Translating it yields CASSPGPEAFF.

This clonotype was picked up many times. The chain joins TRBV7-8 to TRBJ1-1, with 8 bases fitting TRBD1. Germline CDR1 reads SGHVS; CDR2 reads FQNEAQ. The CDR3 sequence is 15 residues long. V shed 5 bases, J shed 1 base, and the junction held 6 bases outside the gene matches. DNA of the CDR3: TGTGCCAGCAGCCCGGGACAGGTTCGGAACACTGAAGCTTTCTTT. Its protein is CASSPGQVRNTEAFF.

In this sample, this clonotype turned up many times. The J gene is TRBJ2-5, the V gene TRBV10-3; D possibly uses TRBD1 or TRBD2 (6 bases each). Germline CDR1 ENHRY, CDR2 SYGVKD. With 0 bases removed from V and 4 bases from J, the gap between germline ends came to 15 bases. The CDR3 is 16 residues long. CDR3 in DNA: TGTGCCATCAGTGAGTCCCTAGCTGGGGGGCGAGAGACCCAGTACTTC. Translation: CAISESLAGGRETQYF.

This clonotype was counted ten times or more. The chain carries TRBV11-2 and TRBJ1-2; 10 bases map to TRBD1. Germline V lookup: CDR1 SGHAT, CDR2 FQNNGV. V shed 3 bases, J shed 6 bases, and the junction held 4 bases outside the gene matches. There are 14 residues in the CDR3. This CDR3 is CASSLWDRGDGYTF. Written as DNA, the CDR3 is TGTGCCAGCAGCTTGTGGGACAGGGGCGATGGCTACACCTTC. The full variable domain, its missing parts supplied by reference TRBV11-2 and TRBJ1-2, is EAGVAQSPRYKIIEKRQSVAFWCNPISGHATLYWYQQILGQGPKLLIQFQNNGVVDDSQLPKDRFSAERLKGVDSTLKIQPAKLEDSAVYLCASSLWDRGDGYTFGSGTRLTVV.

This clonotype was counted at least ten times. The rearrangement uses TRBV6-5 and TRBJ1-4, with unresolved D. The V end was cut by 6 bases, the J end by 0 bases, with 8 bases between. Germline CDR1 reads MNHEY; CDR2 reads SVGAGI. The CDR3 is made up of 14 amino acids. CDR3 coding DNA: TGTGCCAGCAGCAGATCCGCAACTAATGAAAAACTGTTTTTT. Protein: CASSRSATNEKLFF.

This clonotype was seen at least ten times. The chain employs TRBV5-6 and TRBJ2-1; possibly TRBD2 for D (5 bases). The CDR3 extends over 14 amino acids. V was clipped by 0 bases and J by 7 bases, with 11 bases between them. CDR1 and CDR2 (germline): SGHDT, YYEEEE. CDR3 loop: CASSLVLAENEQFF. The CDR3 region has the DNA TGTGCCAGCAGCTTGGTCCTAGCCGAAAATGAGCAGTTCTTC.

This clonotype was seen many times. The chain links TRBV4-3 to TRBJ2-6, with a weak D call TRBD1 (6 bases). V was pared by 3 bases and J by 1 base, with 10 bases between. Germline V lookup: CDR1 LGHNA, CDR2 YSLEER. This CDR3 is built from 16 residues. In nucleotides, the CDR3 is TGCGCCAGCAGCCAGGCTACAGGGTCTGGGGCCAACGTCCTGACTTTC. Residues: CASSQATGSGANVLTF.

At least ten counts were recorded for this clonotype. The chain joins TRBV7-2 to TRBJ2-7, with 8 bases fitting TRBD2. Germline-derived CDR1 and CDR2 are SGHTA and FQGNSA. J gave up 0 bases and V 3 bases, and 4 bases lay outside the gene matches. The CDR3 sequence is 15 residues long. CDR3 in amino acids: CASSFSGAFSYEQYF. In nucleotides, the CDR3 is TGTGCCAGCAGCTTTAGCGGGGCCTTCTCCTACGAGCAGTACTTC.

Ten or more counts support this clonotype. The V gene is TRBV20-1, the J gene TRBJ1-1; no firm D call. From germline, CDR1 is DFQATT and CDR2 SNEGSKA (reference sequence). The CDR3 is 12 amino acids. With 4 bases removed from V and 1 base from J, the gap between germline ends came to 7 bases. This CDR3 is CSANRQNTEAFF. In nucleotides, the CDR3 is TGCAGTGCTAATCGACAGAACACTGAAGCTTTCTTT.

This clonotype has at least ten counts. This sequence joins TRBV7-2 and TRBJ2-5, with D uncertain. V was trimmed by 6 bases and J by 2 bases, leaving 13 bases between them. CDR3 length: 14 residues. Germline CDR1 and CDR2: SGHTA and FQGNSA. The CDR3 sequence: CASSPIPRQETQYF. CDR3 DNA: TGTGCCAGCAGTCCCATACCGAGACAAGAGACCCAGTACTTC.

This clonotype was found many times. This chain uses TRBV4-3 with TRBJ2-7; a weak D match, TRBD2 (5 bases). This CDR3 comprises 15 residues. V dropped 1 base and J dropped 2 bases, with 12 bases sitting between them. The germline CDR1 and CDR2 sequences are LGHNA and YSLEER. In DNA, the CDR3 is TGCGCCAGCAGCCAAGGGTGGGAGTGGCCCTACGAGCAGTACTTC. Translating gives CASSQGWEWPYEQYF.

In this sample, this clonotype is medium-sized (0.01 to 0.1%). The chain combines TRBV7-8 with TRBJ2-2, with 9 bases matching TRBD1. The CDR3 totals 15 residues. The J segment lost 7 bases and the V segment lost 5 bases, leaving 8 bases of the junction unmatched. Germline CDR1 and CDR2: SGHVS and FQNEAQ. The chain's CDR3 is CASSLGTGFNGELFF. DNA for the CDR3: TGTGCCAGCAGCCTTGGGACAGGGTTTAACGGGGAGCTGTTTTTT.

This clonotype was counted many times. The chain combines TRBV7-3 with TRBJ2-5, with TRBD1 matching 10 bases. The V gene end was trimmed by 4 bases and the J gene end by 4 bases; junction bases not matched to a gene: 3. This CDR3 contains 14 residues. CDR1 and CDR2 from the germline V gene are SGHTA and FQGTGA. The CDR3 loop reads CASSSTGGRETQYF. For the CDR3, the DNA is TGTGCCAGCAGCTCGACAGGGGGCAGAGAGACCCAGTACTTC.

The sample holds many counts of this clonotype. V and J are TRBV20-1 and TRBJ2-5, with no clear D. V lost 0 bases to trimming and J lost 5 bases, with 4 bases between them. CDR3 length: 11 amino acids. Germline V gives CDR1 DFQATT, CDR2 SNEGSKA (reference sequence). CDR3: CSARDHETQYF. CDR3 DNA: TGCAGTGCTAGAGATCACGAGACCCAGTACTTC.

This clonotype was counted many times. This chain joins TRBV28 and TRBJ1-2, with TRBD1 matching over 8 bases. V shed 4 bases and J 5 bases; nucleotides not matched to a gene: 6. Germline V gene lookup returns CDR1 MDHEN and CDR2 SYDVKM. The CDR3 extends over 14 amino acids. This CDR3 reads CASSSGGSGYGYTF. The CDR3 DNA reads TGTGCCAGCAGTTCAGGGGGCTCGGGTTATGGCTACACCTTC.

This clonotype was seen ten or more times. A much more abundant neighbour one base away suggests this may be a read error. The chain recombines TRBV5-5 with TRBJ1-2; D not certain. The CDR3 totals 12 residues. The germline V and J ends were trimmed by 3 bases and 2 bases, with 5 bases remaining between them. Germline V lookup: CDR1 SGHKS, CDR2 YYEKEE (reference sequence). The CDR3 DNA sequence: TGTGCCAGCAGCTCGGAAAACTATGGCTACACCTTC. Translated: CASSSENYGYTF. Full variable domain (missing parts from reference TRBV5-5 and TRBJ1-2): DAGVTQSPTHLIKTRGQQVTLRCSPISGHKSVSWYQQVLGQGPQFIFQYYEKEERGRGNFPDRFSARQFPNYSSELNVNALLLGDSALYLCASSSENYGYTFGSGTRLTVV.

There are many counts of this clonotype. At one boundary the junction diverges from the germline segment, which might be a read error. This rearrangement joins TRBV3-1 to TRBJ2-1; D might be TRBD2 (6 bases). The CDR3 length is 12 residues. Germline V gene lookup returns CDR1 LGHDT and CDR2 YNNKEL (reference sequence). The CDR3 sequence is CASSHGGTPPVF. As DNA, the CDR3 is TGTGCCAGCAGCCACGGAGGGACGCCACCGGTCTTC.

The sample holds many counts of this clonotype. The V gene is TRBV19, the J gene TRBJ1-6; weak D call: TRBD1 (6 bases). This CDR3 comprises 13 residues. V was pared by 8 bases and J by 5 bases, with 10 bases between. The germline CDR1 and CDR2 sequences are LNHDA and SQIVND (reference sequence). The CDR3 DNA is TGTGCCAGTGGACAGCGAAATAATTCACCCCTCCACTTT. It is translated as CASGQRNNSPLHF.

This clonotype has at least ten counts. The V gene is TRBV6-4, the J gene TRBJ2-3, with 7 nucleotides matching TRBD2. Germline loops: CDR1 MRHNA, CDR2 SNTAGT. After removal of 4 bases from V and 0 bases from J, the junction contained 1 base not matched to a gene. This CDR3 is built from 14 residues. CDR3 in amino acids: CASSGGGSTDTQYF. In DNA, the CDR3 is TGTGCCAGCAGTGGCGGGGGAAGCACAGATACGCAGTATTTT.

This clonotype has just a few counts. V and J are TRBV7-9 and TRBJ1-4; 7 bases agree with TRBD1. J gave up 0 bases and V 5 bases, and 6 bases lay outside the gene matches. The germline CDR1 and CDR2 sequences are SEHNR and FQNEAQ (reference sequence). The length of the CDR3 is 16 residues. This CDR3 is CASSLRTGPTNEKLFF. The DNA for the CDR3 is TGTGCCAGCAGCCTCCGGACAGGACCAACTAATGAAAAACTGTTTTTT.

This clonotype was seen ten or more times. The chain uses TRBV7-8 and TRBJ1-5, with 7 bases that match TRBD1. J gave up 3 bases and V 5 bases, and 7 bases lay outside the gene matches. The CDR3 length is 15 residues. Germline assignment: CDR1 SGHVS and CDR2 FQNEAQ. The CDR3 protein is CASSALTGTNQPQHF. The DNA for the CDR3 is TGTGCCAGCAGCGCGTTGACAGGGACCAATCAGCCCCAGCATTTT.

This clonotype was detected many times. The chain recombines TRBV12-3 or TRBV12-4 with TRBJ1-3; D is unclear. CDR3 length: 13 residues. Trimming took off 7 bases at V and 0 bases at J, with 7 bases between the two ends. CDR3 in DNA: TGTGCCAGCATCCGCAGCTCTGGAAACACCATATATTTT. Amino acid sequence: CASIRSSGNTIYF.

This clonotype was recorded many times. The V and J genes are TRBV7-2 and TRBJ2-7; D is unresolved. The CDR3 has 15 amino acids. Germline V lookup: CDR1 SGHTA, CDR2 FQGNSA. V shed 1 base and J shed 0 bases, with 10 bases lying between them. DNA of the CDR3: TGTGCCAGCAGCTTAGGATCCGCTTTCTCCTACGAGCAGTACTTC. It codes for CASSLGSAFSYEQYF.

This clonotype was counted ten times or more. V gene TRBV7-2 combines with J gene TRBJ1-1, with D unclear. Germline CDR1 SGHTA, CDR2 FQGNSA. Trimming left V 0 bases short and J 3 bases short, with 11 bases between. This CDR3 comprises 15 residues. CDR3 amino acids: CASSLAGHPDTEAFF. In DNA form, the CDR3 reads TGTGCCAGCAGCTTAGCGGGCCACCCCGACACTGAAGCTTTCTTT.

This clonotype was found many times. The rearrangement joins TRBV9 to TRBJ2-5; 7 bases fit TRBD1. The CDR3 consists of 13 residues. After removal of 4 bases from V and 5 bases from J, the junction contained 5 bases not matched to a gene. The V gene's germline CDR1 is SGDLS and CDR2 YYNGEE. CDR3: CASSLRGQETQYF. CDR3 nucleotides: TGTGCCAGCAGCTTAAGGGGGCAGGAGACCCAGTACTTC.

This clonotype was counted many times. This chain's CDR3 is CASSPETPGATEAFF. In nucleotides, the CDR3 is TGTGCCAGCAGCCCAGAGACCCCAGGGGCCACTGAAGCTTTCTTT. The chain has TRBV3-1 and TRBJ1-1; TRBD1 might be the D (6 bases). Germline CDR1 is LGHDT and CDR2 is YNNKEL (reference sequence). V shed 4 bases and J shed 4 bases, with 16 bases lying between them. The CDR3 is 15 amino acids.

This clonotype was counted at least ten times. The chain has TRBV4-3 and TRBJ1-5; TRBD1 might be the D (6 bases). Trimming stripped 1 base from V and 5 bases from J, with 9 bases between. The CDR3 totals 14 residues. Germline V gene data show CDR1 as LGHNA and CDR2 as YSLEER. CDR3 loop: CASSQGDKDQPQHF. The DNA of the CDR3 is TGCGCCAGCAGCCAAGGGGACAAAGATCAGCCCCAGCATTTT.

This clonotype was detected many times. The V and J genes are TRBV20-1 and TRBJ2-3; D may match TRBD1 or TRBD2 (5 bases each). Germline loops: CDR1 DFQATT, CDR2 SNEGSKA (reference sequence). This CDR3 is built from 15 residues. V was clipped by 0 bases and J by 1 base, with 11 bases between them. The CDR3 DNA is TGCAGTGCTAGAGAATCCGGGACCCGCACAGATACGCAGTATTTT. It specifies CSARESGTRTDTQYF.

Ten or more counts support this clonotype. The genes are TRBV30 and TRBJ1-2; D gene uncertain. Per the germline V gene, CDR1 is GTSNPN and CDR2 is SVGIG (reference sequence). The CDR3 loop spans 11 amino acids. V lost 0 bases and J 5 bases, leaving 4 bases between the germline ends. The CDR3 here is CAWSVAYGYTF. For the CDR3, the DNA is TGTGCCTGGAGTGTAGCTTATGGCTACACCTTC.

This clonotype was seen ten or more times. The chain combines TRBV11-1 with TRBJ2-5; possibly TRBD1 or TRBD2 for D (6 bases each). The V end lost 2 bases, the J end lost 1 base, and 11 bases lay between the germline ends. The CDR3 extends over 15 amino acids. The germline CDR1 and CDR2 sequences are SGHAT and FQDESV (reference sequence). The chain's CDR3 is CASSLREDSQETQYF. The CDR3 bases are TGTGCCAGCAGCTTAAGGGAGGACAGCCAAGAGACCCAGTACTTC.